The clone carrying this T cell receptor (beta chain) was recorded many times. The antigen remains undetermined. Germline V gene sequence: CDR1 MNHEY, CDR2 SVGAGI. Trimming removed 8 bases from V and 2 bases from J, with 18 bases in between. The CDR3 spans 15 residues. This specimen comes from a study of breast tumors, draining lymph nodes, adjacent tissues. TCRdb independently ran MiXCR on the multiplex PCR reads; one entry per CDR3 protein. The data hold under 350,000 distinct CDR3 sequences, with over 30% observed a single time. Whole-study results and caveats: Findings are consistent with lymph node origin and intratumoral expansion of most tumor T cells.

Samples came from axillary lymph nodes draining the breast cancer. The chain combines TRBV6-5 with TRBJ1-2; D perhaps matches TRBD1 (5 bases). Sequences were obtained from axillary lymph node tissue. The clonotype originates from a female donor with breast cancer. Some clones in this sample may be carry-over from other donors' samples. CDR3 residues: CASRPGPGRNYGYTF. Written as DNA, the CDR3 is TGTGCCAGCCGACCAGGGCCTGGACGGAACTATGGCTACACCTTC.